What follows are 21 T cell receptor beta chains derived from one specimen sequenced in a study of chronic HIV infection and antiretroviral therapy. Using its own MiXCR run on the 5' RACE reads, TCRdb lists one record per CDR3 protein. The data show some 43,000 distinct CDR3 sequences, about 18% seen once. The source material was peripheral blood. These TCRs come from an adult who had HIV and had not received antiretroviral therapy, or was an uninfected healthy control (not recorded which).

The chain combines TRBV27 with TRBJ1-3; D perhaps matches TRBD1 (6 bases). The CDR3 loop spans 13 amino acids. The germline V and J ends were trimmed by 8 bases and 4 bases, with 12 bases remaining between them. Germline loops: CDR1 MNHEY, CDR2 SMNVEV (reference sequence). The DNA of the CDR3 is TGTGCCAGCGGAACCGGACAGGGAAACACCATATATTTT. It encodes CASGTGQGNTIYF.

This clonotype occurred a few times. V and J are TRBV29-1 and TRBJ2-7; 16 bases are shared with TRBD2. The CDR3 runs 14 residues. Germline CDR1 and CDR2: SQVTM and ANQGSEA. Trimming at V came to 4 bases and at J to 12 bases, leaving 9 bases not matched to a gene. CDR3: CSVGSGLAGGGRYF. CDR3 sequence (DNA): TGCAGCGTTGGGTCGGGACTAGCGGGAGGGGGTAGGTACTTC.

V and J are TRBV6-5 and TRBJ2-1, with 8 positions matching TRBD2. CDR3 length: 13 residues. Germline V gives CDR1 MNHEY, CDR2 SVGAGI. Trimming at V came to 2 bases and at J to 9 bases, leaving 3 bases not matched to a gene. CDR3 in amino acids: CASSYIRGGEQFF. CDR3 bases: TGTGCCAGCAGTTACATACGGGGGGGTGAGCAGTTCTTC.

About this clonotype itself: Germline and junction disagree at one end, which may indicate a read error. The V and J genes are TRBV5-1 and TRBJ2-5; the D gene could be TRBD1 or TRBD2 (5 bases each). There are 14 residues in the CDR3. CDR1 is SGHRS and CDR2 is YFSETQ in the germline V gene. CDR3 sequence reads: CASRLGPDQETQYF. Here the CDR3 DNA reads TGCGCCAGCAGGTTGGGACCGGACCAAGAGACCCAGTACTTC.

This clonotype was counted only a few times. V gene TRBV10-2 combines with J gene TRBJ1-6, with unresolved D. The CDR3 is 14 residues long. The germline CDR1 and CDR2 sequences are WSHSY and SAAADI. The V end was cut by 2 bases, the J end by 0 bases, with 2 bases between. CDR3 sequence: CASSETSYNSPLHF. The CDR3 DNA follows: TGCGCCAGCAGTGAGACCTCCTATAATTCACCCCTCCACTTT.

This clonotype was counted a few times. This chain links TRBV7-2 with TRBJ1-4; no clear D gene. In germline, CDR1 is SGHTA, CDR2 FQGNSA. The V end was cut by 6 bases, the J end by 0 bases, with 11 bases between. CDR3 length: 15 residues. CDR3: CASRIAAATNEKLFF. The DNA for the CDR3 is TGTGCCAGCAGAATCGCGGCTGCAACTAATGAAAAACTGTTTTTT.

The J gene is TRBJ2-1, the V gene TRBV4-1, with 11 bases lining up with TRBD2. Germline values: CDR1 MGHRA, CDR2 YSYEKL. This CDR3 is 17 amino acids long. The V and J ends lost 0 bases and 5 bases, in that order; junction bases with no gene match: 6. The CDR3: CASSQEEGLADHNEQFF. The CDR3 DNA follows: TGCGCCAGCAGCCAAGAAGAGGGACTAGCGGACCACAATGAGCAGTTCTTC.

CDR3 coding DNA: TGTGCCAGCAGTTTATATCAGGGCTCGGGATACGAGCAGTACTTC. Translation: CASSLYQGSGYEQYF. The chain carries TRBV27 and TRBJ2-7; the D gene could be TRBD1 or TRBD2 (5 bases each). The CDR3 covers 15 residues. V dropped 1 base and J dropped 4 bases, with 14 bases sitting between them. CDR1 and CDR2 (germline): MNHEY, SMNVEV (reference sequence).

The rearrangement uses TRBV29-1 and TRBJ2-5, with 7 bases lining up with TRBD1. V was pared by 4 bases and J by 2 bases, with 4 bases of the junction left unmatched. The V gene's germline CDR1 is SQVTM and CDR2 ANQGSEA. CDR3 length equals 13 residues. CDR3 bases: TGCAGCGTTGGCCGGGACAGTCAAGAGACCCAGTACTTC. This encodes CSVGRDSQETQYF.

There are many counts of this clonotype. The chain uses TRBV18 and TRBJ2-6; D is possibly TRBD2 (5 bases). The V end lost 1 base, the J end lost 4 bases, and 14 bases lay between the germline ends. Germline CDR1 is KGHSH and CDR2 is LQKENI. The CDR3 extends over 17 amino acids. Here the CDR3 DNA reads TGTGCCAGCTCACCACTGGGAACTAGTTCCGGGGCCAACGTCCTGACTTTC. Translated, it gives CASSPLGTSSGANVLTF.

This clonotype was recorded a few times. The V and J genes are TRBV28 and TRBJ2-1, with TRBD2 matching over 7 bases. V was clipped by 2 bases and J by 2 bases; unmatched bases: 3. Per germline, CDR1 MDHEN and CDR2 SYDVKM. The CDR3 is 15 amino acids. CDR3 sequence: CASSLRGVPYNEQFF. The CDR3 nucleotides are TGTGCCAGCAGTTTACGGGGGGTCCCCTACAATGAGCAGTTCTTC.

This clonotype occurred a few times. The chain has TRBV2 and TRBJ2-7, with D maybe TRBD2 (6 bases). Germline V gene lookup returns CDR1 SNHLY and CDR2 FYNNEI. V shed 6 bases and J shed 5 bases, with 17 bases lying between them. The CDR3 spans 14 residues. CDR3 DNA: TGTGCCAGCAGGGCCGGCCGGGGGTTGGACGAGCAGTACTTC. Translated: CASRAGRGLDEQYF.

This clonotype was recorded a few times. The chain links TRBV2 to TRBJ2-3; D is unresolved. The CDR3 totals 11 residues. The germline V gene has CDR1 SNHLY and CDR2 FYNNEI. V lost 2 bases, J lost 6 bases, and 3 bases lay in between. CDR3 nucleotides: TGTGCCAGCAGTGAACATGATACGCAGTATTTT. Amino acid sequence: CASSEHDTQYF.

The chain recombines TRBV24-1 with TRBJ1-1; a possible D gene is TRBD1 (6 bases). Germline values: CDR1 KGHDR, CDR2 SFDVKD. Trimming stripped 9 bases from V and 1 base from J, with 11 bases between. The CDR3 sequence is 13 residues long. CDR3 nucleotides: TGTGCCACCCGCCCAGGGGCGAACACTGAAGCTTTCTTT. It specifies CATRPGANTEAFF.

J is TRBJ2-3 and V is TRBV29-1; no reliable D call. The CDR3 consists of 14 residues. Germline V lookup: CDR1 SQVTM, CDR2 ANQGSEA. The V end was cut by 7 bases, the J end by 0 bases, with 14 bases between. CDR3 in amino acids: CSGLLEVSTDTQYF. CDR3 in DNA: TGCAGCGGTCTACTTGAGGTTAGCACAGATACGCAGTATTTT.

The table lists this clonotype with a few counts. The gene calls are TRBV4-1 and TRBJ1-2; TRBD1 agrees at 8 bases. Germline V gives CDR1 MGHRA, CDR2 YSYEKL. The CDR3 is 16 amino acids. V trimming: 3 bases; J trimming: 5 bases; junction bases outside the gene matches: 11. CDR3 loop: CASSHILTGGNYGYTF. CDR3 DNA: TGCGCCAGCAGCCATATTCTAACAGGGGGAAATTATGGCTACACCTTC.

This sequence joins TRBV4-1 and TRBJ2-1, with D perhaps TRBD1 or TRBD2 (5 bases each). CDR1 is MGHRA and CDR2 is YSYEKL in the germline V gene. Between the trimmed V and J ends, which lost 1 base and 5 bases, there was a span of 18 bases. The CDR3 sequence is 17 residues long. The CDR3 region has the DNA TGCGCCAGCAGCCAAGCGCTCCGGGACCCTGTCCACAATGAGCAGTTCTTC. This sequence encodes CASSQALRDPVHNEQFF.

The chain carries TRBV28 and TRBJ2-1; 11 nucleotides line up with TRBD2. Trimming cost V 1 base and J 4 bases; bases outside gene matches: 6. Germline CDR1 reads MDHEN; CDR2 reads SYDVKM. This CDR3 is built from 17 residues. CDR3: CASSLSGLAGGYNEQFF. CDR3 nucleotides: TGTGCCAGCAGTTTATCGGGGCTAGCGGGAGGTTACAATGAGCAGTTCTTC.

This clonotype appeared a few times. The gene calls are TRBV27 and TRBJ2-3, with D uncertain. Germline CDR1 reads MNHEY; CDR2 reads SMNVEV (reference sequence). CDR3 size: 12 residues. The V gene lost 8 bases and the J gene lost 3 bases, with 9 bases spanning the gap. CDR3 protein: CASGRQTDTQYF. CDR3 sequence (DNA): TGTGCCAGCGGTAGACAAACAGATACGCAGTATTTT.

This sequence joins TRBV10-3 and TRBJ2-3; tentative D call: TRBD2 (6 bases). The CDR3 sequence is 14 residues long. Trimming removed 11 bases from V and 2 bases from J, with 17 bases in between. The germline CDR1 and CDR2 sequences are ENHRY and SYGVKD. The CDR3 reads CAVNPGATTDTQYF. CDR3 in DNA: TGTGCCGTCAACCCGGGAGCGACCACAGATACGCAGTATTTT.

The chain is built from TRBV28 and TRBJ2-7; unclear D gene. CDR1 MDHEN and CDR2 SYDVKM come from the germline V gene. CDR3 length: 13 residues. Trimming stripped 5 bases from V and 3 bases from J, with 11 bases between. CDR3 coding DNA: TGTGCCAGCAGTCACCGGGCCTTCTACGAGCAGTACTTC. Protein product: CASSHRAFYEQYF.